These T cell receptor beta chains were read from a single sample in a study of T cell repertoires in cytomegalovirus infection. MiXCR, applied by TCRdb to the reads, yields one record per CDR3 protein. There are fewer than 300,000 distinct CDR3 sequences in the sample; about 25% occur only once, and around 13% lies in the top ten. The sample was PBMCs. These receptor sequences come from a human donor in good health (CMV status not recorded). Some clones in this sample may be carry-over from other donors' samples. CDR3s include the opening cysteine and the closing phenylalanine or tryptophan.

v_call cdr3_aa
TRBV7-2 CASSILAGGPGSYNEQFF
TRBV5-1 CASSLDGVSYEQYF
TRBV6-6 CASSVGLAAYEQYF
TRBV7-2 CASSSTGQGIGELFF
TRBV20-1 CSASPGQGVGELFF
TRBV7-2 CASSPQQTGELFF
TRBV10-3 CAISDYADTQYF
TRBV6-2/TRBV6-3 CASSYVGGQQETQYF
TRBV20-1 CSARDRRLAGGRAQYF
TRBV28 CASSFVGSRDQPQHF
TRBV7-3 CASSLARSGANVLTF
TRBV2 CASGRELKETQYF
TRBV11-3 CASSLGTGTRTDTQYF
TRBV7-2 CASSPRPFGQRTQYF
TRBV2 CASTVRQGASNTGELFF
TRBV28 CASSSGLPRREQYF
TRBV12-3/TRBV12-4 CASSLGLASRATQYF
TRBV7-9 CASSSAPGPPDF
TRBV29-1 CSVFDSGRIRNEQFF
TRBV7-9 CASSFPVGTVESLLYF
TRBV6-2/TRBV6-3 CAEGRTYEQYF
TRBV7-9 CASSGGGAGEKLFF
TRBV20-1 CSASPGEADSYNEQFF